The clone carrying this T cell receptor (beta chain) was counted only a few times. The antigen remains unidentified. This sample was taken from a study of CD8 T cells in ankylosing spondylitis. The V and J ends lost 7 bases and 8 bases respectively, with 17 bases between them. There are 13 residues in the CDR3. Germline-derived CDR1 and CDR2 are SGHAT and FQNNGV. Study results and limitations: Ankylosing spondylitis blood seemed to carry a telltale TCR beta motif made of fewer than 10 highly homologous variants.

Each CDR3 protein gets one entry after TCRdb re-called the 5' RACE reads with MiXCR. The repertoire holds 350,000 to 450,000 distinct CDR3 sequences, with around 26% as singletons. The sequenced sample was blood, either unsorted or a sorted T cell fraction (not recorded which). This TCR was recovered from a male donor with ankylosing spondylitis. The chain has TRBV11-2 and TRBJ1-2, with a tentative D call TRBD1 (6 bases). For the CDR3, the DNA is TGTGCCAGCACAAAGGGGGGGTATACGGGCTACACCTTC. Translation: CASTKGGYTGYTF.